This T cell receptor (beta chain) was recovered during a study of T cell repertoires in cytomegalovirus infection. This CDR3 spans 15 amino acids. In germline, CDR1 is DFQATT, CDR2 SNEGSKA (reference sequence). The J segment lost 8 bases and the V segment lost 4 bases, leaving 14 bases of the junction unmatched. In TCRdb, the reads were re-called with MiXCR into one record per CDR3 protein. Of about 190,000 distinct CDR3 sequences in the sample, under 30% were seen once. This TCR was recovered from a human donor in good health (CMV status not recorded). Some clones in this sample may be carry-over from other donors' samples. The chain carries TRBV20-1 and TRBJ1-2; 9 nucleotides agree with TRBD1. The sequenced sample was PBMCs. CDR3 loop: CSATGTGNSLGGYTF. The CDR3, as DNA: TGCAGTGCTACCGGGACAGGGAACTCTTTGGGGGGCTACACCTTC.